A single sample is the source of the 26 T cell receptor beta chains below, sequenced in a study of CD8+ T cells in alopecia areata. Extraction and reverse transcription of RNA yielded cDNA as the sequencing template. Profiled with immunoSEQ multiplex PCR; TCRdb holds only in-frame clones, not every one. The repertoire yields about 9,000 clones, none seen only once; the top ten contain around 20%. A panel of CD4, CD8alpha, NKG2D, NKG2ACE and other markers served to sort pooled cutaneous lymph node cells. The sample comprised CD8+ T cells sorted from a lymph node. The receptors were sampled from a C3H/HeJ mouse with alopecia areata. The strain is characterized by the MHC haplotype H2-k.

This clone was observed at least ten times. Genes here carry mouse names. Coverage ceases 4 residues before the CDR3 finishes, and the germline J gene fills in the end. V is TRBV13-3 and J is TRBJ1-2, with TRBD1 matching 7 bases. Germline V gene sequence: CDR1 NNHDY, CDR2 SYVADS. This CDR3 comprises 14 residues. The junction had 2 bases not matched to a gene; V was cut back by 1 base and J by 2 bases. The sequenced part of the CDR3 DNA is TGTGCCAGCAGTGATCTGGGACAGAACTCC. It translates to CASSDLGQNS. The whole CDR3 sequence reads CASSDLGQNSDYTF.

This clone is judged medium-sized. Gene names and germline refer to mouse. The read ends 4 residues before the CDR3 terminus; that terminus is restored from the germline J gene. The gene calls are TRBV5 and TRBJ2-1; 10 bases line up with TRBD2. In germline, CDR1 is LGHNA, CDR2 YNLKQL (reference sequence). The CDR3 length is 15 residues. The V gene end was trimmed by 4 bases and the J gene end by 3 bases; junction bases not matched to a gene: 3. CDR3 DNA (partial): TGTGCCAGCAGCCCCCACTGGGGGGGCTATGCT. This translates into CASSPHWGGYA. The CDR3 in its entirety is CASSPHWGGYAEQFF.

This clone came up a few times. This likely came from a read error, as a far larger clone is one base away. Gene names are mouse gene names. The read halts 4 residues ahead of the CDR3 end, with the missing end drawn from the germline J gene. The chain uses TRBV14 and TRBJ2-7, with 7 bases identical to TRBD2. Unmatched junction bases numbered 8, after V lost 5 bases and J lost 3 bases. This CDR3 has 14 amino acids. CDR1 and CDR2 from the germline V gene are SGHDT and FRDEAV. The CDR3 sequence is CASSRDGGGYEQYF. The DNA read from the CDR3 is TGTGCCAGCAGCAGGGACGGGGGGGGCTAT.

This clone was seen many times. Mouse gene names apply. The read terminates 4 residues before the CDR3 end, so the remaining end is supplied by the germline J gene. The chain employs TRBV31 and TRBJ2-7; 11 nucleotides line up with TRBD2. This CDR3 spans 13 amino acids. The germline gives CDR1 GKSSPN, CDR2 SITVG. The CDR3: CAWRRDWGYEQYF. CDR3 DNA (partial): TGTGCCTGGAGGAGGGACTGGGGGTAT.

As concerns this clone: Gene names refer to mouse genes. The observed sequence ends 4 residues before the CDR3 terminus, with the missing tail filled in from the germline J gene. The chain carries TRBV1 and TRBJ1-2; TRBD1 matches at 9 bases. The trim removed 1 base at V and 4 bases at J, leaving 4 bases unmatched. Germline V gene data show CDR1 as NSQYPW and CDR2 as LRSPGD (reference sequence). The CDR3 has 15 residues. CDR3 loop: CTCSAGTGEASDYTF. The CDR3 DNA, read in part, is TGCACCTGCAGTGCAGGGACAGGGGAGGCCTCC.

Ten or more counts support this clone. Genes here carry mouse names. The CDR3 extends 4 residues past the end of the read, so its final part is completed from the germline J gene. The rearrangement joins TRBV19 to TRBJ1-1; possibly TRBD1 for D (6 bases). The CDR3 has 14 amino acids. Trimming removed 5 bases from V and 0 bases from J, with 11 bases in between. Germline V CDR1 and CDR2: FNHDT, SITEND (reference sequence). This CDR3 reads CASSRDMANTEVFF. The CDR3 DNA, read in part, is TGTGCCAGCAGCAGGGACATGGCAAACACA.

There are many counts of this clone. Gene names and germline refer to mouse. The CDR3 extends 4 residues past the end of the read, so its final part is completed from the germline J gene. The V gene is TRBV13-3, the J gene TRBJ2-7; 9 positions agree with TRBD1. Germline lookup yields CDR1 NNHDY and CDR2 SYVADS. The CDR3 covers 13 residues. The part of the CDR3 DNA that was read is TGTGCCAGCAGGACCGGGACAGGGTAT. Amino acids: CASRTGTGY. The entire CDR3 protein is CASRTGTGYEQYF.

There are many counts of this clone. The gene names given are mouse names. The read falls 4 residues short of the CDR3 end, and the missing part is taken from the germline J gene. The V and J genes are TRBV13-2 and TRBJ2-3; 8 nucleotides align to TRBD2. This CDR3 has 17 residues. The germline V gene has CDR1 NNHNN and CDR2 SYGAGS (reference sequence). CDR3 DNA, as far as it was read: TGTGCCAGCGGTGATGCCTTTCTGGGGGGCGCCGGAGAA. This sequence encodes CASGDAFLGGAGE. The full CDR3 is CASGDAFLGGAGETLYF.

This clone came up many times. Gene names follow the mouse nomenclature. The observed sequence ends 4 residues before the CDR3 terminus, with the missing tail filled in from the germline J gene. J is TRBJ2-3 and V is TRBV31; TRBD2 matches 12 bases. J was trimmed by 0 bases and V by 7 bases; bases with no gene match: 2. The CDR3 consists of 14 residues. The germline V gene has CDR1 GKSSPN and CDR2 SITVG. Incomplete CDR3 DNA: TGTGCCTTGACTGGGGGGGCGAGTGCAGAA. Amino acids: CALTGGASAE. The complete CDR3 sequence is CALTGGASAETLYF.

Many counts were recorded for this clone. Germline and genes here are mouse. The CDR3 end falls 4 residues outside the read, so it is completed with the germline J gene. This chain joins TRBV1 and TRBJ2-3; a weak D match, TRBD1 (6 bases). Between the trimmed V and J ends, which lost 0 bases and 1 base, there was a span of 8 bases. CDR3 length equals 15 residues. The germline gives CDR1 NSQYPW, CDR2 LRSPGD (reference sequence). The CDR3 protein is CTCSADEGGAETLYF. The sequenced CDR3 bases are TGCACCTGCAGTGCAGATGAGGGGGGTGCAGAA.

This clone is medium-sized by share. Gene names and germline match the mouse. The missing CDR3 end, 4 residues past where the read stops, is filled in from the germline J gene. V and J are TRBV17 and TRBJ2-1; D is ambiguous. Between the trimmed V and J ends, which lost 0 bases and 1 base, there was a span of 7 bases. This CDR3 contains 15 residues. The germline gives CDR1 MNHDT, CDR2 YYDKIL. CDR3 protein: CASSRESQNYAEQFF. Incomplete CDR3 DNA: TGTGCTAGCAGTAGAGAATCGCAGAACTATGCT.

The sample holds many counts of this clone. Gene names follow the mouse nomenclature. Read sequence stops 4 residues before the CDR3 end, and the germline J gene provides the missing end. The chain joins TRBV5 to TRBJ2-7; 7 bases map to TRBD1. CDR3 length: 13 amino acids. CDR1 LGHNA and CDR2 YNLKQL come from the germline V gene (reference sequence). CDR3 amino acids: CASSQPGQYEQYF. The sequenced part of the CDR3 DNA is TGTGCCAGCAGCCAACCGGGACAGTAT.

This clone was counted many times. These gene names are mouse names. The CDR3 is cut off 4 residues early in the read; its end comes from the germline J gene. The chain has TRBV19 and TRBJ2-2, with TRBD2 identical over 13 bases. There are 17 residues in the CDR3. Germline CDR1 FNHDT, CDR2 SITEND (reference sequence). Unmatched junction bases numbered 6, after V lost 4 bases and J lost 3 bases. The chain's CDR3 is CASSEDWGGAYTGQLYF. The sequenced part of the CDR3 DNA is TGTGCCAGCAGTGAGGACTGGGGGGGCGCATACACCGGG. Using reference TRBV19 and TRBJ2-2 for the parts outside the CDR3, the full variable domain is GGIITQTPKFLIGQEGQKLTLKCQQNFNHDTMYWYRQDSGKGLRLIYYSITENDLQKGDLSEGYDASREKKSSFSLTVTSAQKNEMAVFLCASSEDWGGAYTGQLYFGEGSKLTVL.

This clone was observed many times. Mouse gene names and germline throughout. The CDR3 extends 4 residues past the end of the read, so its final part is completed from the germline J gene. This rearrangement joins TRBV14 to TRBJ2-1, with D possibly matching TRBD1 (7 bases). The V and J ends lost 4 bases and 0 bases respectively, with 17 bases between them. The CDR3 length is 17 residues. Germline loops: CDR1 SGHDT, CDR2 FRDEAV. Partial CDR3 DNA: TGTGCCAGCAGTCCCCCCCGCAGGGGGGATAACTATGCT. It is translated as CASSPPRRGDNYA. The whole CDR3 sequence is CASSPPRRGDNYAEQFF.

In this sample, this clone turned up many times. Germline and genes here are mouse. The CDR3 goes on 4 residues after the read ends, and that part is filled in from the germline J gene. The V and J genes are TRBV19 and TRBJ2-5, with 10 bases identical to TRBD2. The CDR3 totals 16 residues. The V and J ends lost 3 bases and 0 bases, in that order; junction bases with no gene match: 4. Looked up from germline, CDR1 is FNHDT and CDR2 is SITEND (reference sequence). The CDR3 loop is CASSTDWGINQDTQYF. The part of the CDR3 DNA that was read is TGTGCCAGCAGTACGGACTGGGGGATTAACCAAGAC. Looking up the rest from reference TRBV19 and TRBJ2-5 gives the full variable domain: GGIITQTPKFLIGQEGQKLTLKCQQNFNHDTMYWYRQDSGKGLRLIYYSITENDLQKGDLSEGYDASREKKSSFSLTVTSAQKNEMAVFLCASSTDWGINQDTQYFGPGTRLLVL.

This clone is labeled medium-sized. Germline and genes here are mouse. The read halts 4 residues ahead of the CDR3 end, with the missing end drawn from the germline J gene. The V call is TRBV19, the J call TRBJ1-2, with D unresolved. The CDR3 sequence is 12 residues long. V was trimmed by 4 bases and J by 1 base, leaving 5 bases between them. The germline CDR1 and CDR2 sequences are FNHDT and SITEND (reference sequence). CDR3 DNA (partial): TGTGCCAGCAGTTCCTTAAACTCC. This gives the protein CASSSLNS. The entire CDR3 protein reads CASSSLNSDYTF. The entire variable domain, with the rest obtained from reference TRBV19 and TRBJ1-2, is as follows: GGIITQTPKFLIGQEGQKLTLKCQQNFNHDTMYWYRQDSGKGLRLIYYSITENDLQKGDLSEGYDASREKKSSFSLTVTSAQKNEMAVFLCASSSLNSDYTFGSGTRLLVI.

There are many counts of this clone. Gene labels here are mouse ones. Read sequence stops 4 residues before the CDR3 end, and the germline J gene provides the missing end. The chain employs TRBV14 and TRBJ2-3; a possible D gene is TRBD1 (6 bases). CDR1 is SGHDT and CDR2 is FRDEAV in the germline V gene. Trimming pared 5 bases from V and 0 bases from J, leaving 10 bases between. CDR3 length equals 14 residues. CDR3 protein: CASSRTASAETLYF. The sequenced part of the CDR3 DNA is TGTGCCAGCAGCCGGACAGCTAGTGCAGAA.

This clone was seen at least ten times. The gene names here belong to mouse. The DNA ends 4 residues before the CDR3 does, and the rest of the CDR3 is filled in from the germline J gene. The chain is built from TRBV31 and TRBJ2-5; TRBD2 matches 9 bases. Germline CDR1 and CDR2: GKSSPN and SITVG. Trimming cost V 0 bases and J 3 bases; bases outside gene matches: 1. CDR3 length: 14 residues. The CDR3 here is CAWSLWGGQDTQYF. The CDR3 DNA, read in part, is TGTGCCTGGAGTCTCTGGGGGGGTCAAGAC.

This clone was counted many times. All gene names here are mouse names. The read finishes 4 residues shy of the CDR3 end, and the germline J gene is used to complete it. The chain uses TRBV1 and TRBJ2-1, with D maybe TRBD1 (6 bases). Germline-derived CDR1 and CDR2 are NSQYPW and LRSPGD (reference sequence). V lost 1 base, J lost 1 base, and 11 bases lay in between. The length of the CDR3 is 16 residues. CDR3 sequence reads: CTCSAVRGGNYAEQFF. The sequenced part of the CDR3 DNA is TGCACCTGCAGTGCAGTCAGGGGAGGGAACTATGCT.

Relative to its sample, this clone is medium-sized. Gene names are mouse gene names. The read ends 3 residues early relative to the CDR3; the germline J gene fills the gap. The V call is TRBV17, the J call TRBJ1-6; D is unresolved. TRBJ1-6 is an open reading frame, and its role is uncertain. The CDR3 extends over 14 amino acids. V lost 3 bases and J lost 4, with 7 bases in between. CDR1 is MNHDT and CDR2 is YYDKIL in the germline V gene. The part of the CDR3 DNA that was read is TGTGCTAGCAGTAGTCAGCCTTATAATTCGCCC. Its translation: CASSSQPYNSP. The CDR3 in its entirety is CASSSQPYNSPLYF.

Worth noting for this clone: Gene names follow the mouse nomenclature. Sequencing ends 4 residues short of the CDR3 end; the germline J gene provides the rest. This rearrangement joins TRBV4 to TRBJ2-1; 8 bases fit TRBD2. Germline V lookup: CDR1 LGHDT, CDR2 YNNKQL (reference sequence). CDR3 length: 14 amino acids. V gave up 4 bases and J gave up 6 bases; unmatched junction bases: 5. The CDR3 bases that were read are TGTGCCAGCAGCTCCGACTGGGGAGGTGCT. Its translation: CASSSDWGGA. The entire CDR3 sequence reads CASSSDWGGAEQFF.

This clone was detected many times. The listed genes are named as in mouse. The read falls 4 residues short of the CDR3 end, and the missing part is taken from the germline J gene. This chain links TRBV13-2 with TRBJ2-1, with TRBD2 matching over 9 bases. The CDR3 is made up of 16 amino acids. Germline loops: CDR1 NNHNN, CDR2 SYGAGS (reference sequence). The trim removed 3 bases at V and 2 bases at J, leaving 6 bases unmatched. CDR3 sequence: CASGGLGVAYYAEQFF. The sequenced CDR3 bases are TGTGCCAGCGGTGGACTGGGGGTCGCATACTATGCT.

This clone was seen at least ten times. Gene names denote mouse genes. The CDR3 end lies 4 residues beyond the end of the read and is filled in from the germline J gene. The rearrangement links TRBV13-1 to TRBJ2-7; D is ambiguous. Germline V lookup: CDR1 NSHNY, CDR2 SYGAGN. This CDR3 comprises 12 residues. CDR3 amino acids: CASSDARYEQYF. Partial CDR3 DNA: TGTGCCAGCAGTGATGCCAGGTAT.

This clone was picked up many times. Genes here carry mouse names. Read sequence stops 4 residues before the CDR3 end, and the germline J gene provides the missing end. The genes are TRBV1 and TRBJ2-4, with 10 positions matching TRBD2. The V gene's germline CDR1 is NSQYPW and CDR2 LRSPGD (reference sequence). The CDR3 extends over 15 amino acids. The covered CDR3 bases are TGCACCTGCAGTGCCCCCCGGACTGGGGGAAAC. Amino acid sequence: CTCSAPRTGGN. The full-length CDR3 reads as CTCSAPRTGGNTLYF. The full variable domain, in which reference TRBV1 and TRBJ2-4 provide the parts outside the CDR3, is VTLLEQNPRWRLVPRGQAVNLRCILKNSQYPWMSWYQQDLQKQLQWLFTLRSPGDKEVKSLPGADYLATRVTDTELRLQVANMSQGRTLYCTCSAPRTGGNTLYFGAGTRLSVL.

This clone was observed at least ten times. Germline and genes: mouse. Sequencing ends 4 residues short of the CDR3 end; the germline J gene provides the rest. The chain carries TRBV31 and TRBJ1-2; D gene unclear. This CDR3 contains 14 residues. Germline CDR1 GKSSPN, CDR2 SITVG. V lost 0 bases and J lost 0, with 8 bases in between. The CDR3 bases that were read are TGTGCCTGGAGTCTGGGAAATGCAAACTCC. It translates to CAWSLGNANS. The entire CDR3 protein reads CAWSLGNANSDYTF. Looking up the rest from reference TRBV31 and TRBJ1-2 gives the full variable domain: AQTIHQWPVAEIKAVGSPLSLGCTIKGKSSPNLYWYWQATGGTLQQLFYSITVGQVESVVQLNLSASRPKDDQFILSTEKLLLSHSGFYLCAWSLGNANSDYTFGSGTRLLVI.

This clone was recorded many times. Mouse gene names apply. The sequenced CDR3 bases are TGCACCTGCACCAGGGACAGAACTTACACA. Translation gives CTCTRDRTYT. The CDR3 in full is CTCTRDRTYTEVFF. The genes are TRBV1 and TRBJ1-1; the match to TRBD1 covers 7 bases. Read coverage stops 4 residues before the CDR3 terminus; the germline J gene supplies the remainder. CDR3 length equals 14 residues. Trimming took 7 bases from V and 3 from J; bases not matched to a gene: 8. Germline-derived CDR1 and CDR2 are NSQYPW and LRSPGD (reference sequence).